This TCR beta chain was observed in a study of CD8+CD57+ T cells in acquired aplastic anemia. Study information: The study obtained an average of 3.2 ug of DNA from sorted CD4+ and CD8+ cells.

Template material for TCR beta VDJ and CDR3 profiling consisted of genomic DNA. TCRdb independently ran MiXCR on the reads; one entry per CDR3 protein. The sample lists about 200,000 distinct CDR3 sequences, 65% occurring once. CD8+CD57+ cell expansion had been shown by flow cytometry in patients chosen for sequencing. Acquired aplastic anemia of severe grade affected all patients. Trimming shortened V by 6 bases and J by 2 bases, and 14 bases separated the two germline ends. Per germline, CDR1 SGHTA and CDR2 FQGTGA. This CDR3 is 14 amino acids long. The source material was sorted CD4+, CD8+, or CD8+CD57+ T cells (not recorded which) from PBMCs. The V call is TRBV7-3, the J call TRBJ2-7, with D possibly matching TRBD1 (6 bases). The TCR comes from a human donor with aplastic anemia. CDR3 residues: CASSSEDRPYEQYF. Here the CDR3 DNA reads TGTGCCAGCAGTTCTGAGGACAGACCCTACGAGCAGTACTTC.